These 16 T cell receptor beta chains were sequenced from one sample in a study of graft-versus-host responses after intestinal transplantation. Antigen specificity for these receptors is unknown. Clones were read by immunoSEQ multiplex PCR, and TCRdb kept only the in-frame ones, dropping some. This table holds some 100,000 clones, about 88% found once. Here the sequenced sample was unstimulated CD4+ T cells sorted from spleen or lymph node cells, taken before transplant. These receptors originate from a human donor who was the organ donor for an intestinal transplant.

J is TRBJ1-3 and V is TRBV15; D remains ambiguous. Trimming removed 2 bases at V and 2 bases at J, with 7 bases between. The CDR3 has 14 amino acids. CDR1 and CDR2 (germline): LNHNV, YYDKDF (reference sequence). In DNA, the CDR3 is TGTGCCACCAGCAGAAACCTTCCTGGAAACACCATATATTTT. This translates into CATSRNLPGNTIYF.

This clone was seen only once. The rearrangement uses TRBV5-1 and TRBJ2-7, with 8 bases aligning to TRBD1. The CDR3 contains 14 residues. The germline V gene has CDR1 SGHRS and CDR2 YFSETQ. The ends lost 4 bases at V and 3 bases at J; junction bases unmatched: 6. The CDR3 nucleotides are TGCGCCAGCAGCGAGGACAGGGTGGTCTACGAGCAGTACTTC. It codes for CASSEDRVVYEQYF. The entire variable domain, with the rest obtained from reference TRBV5-1 and TRBJ2-7, is as follows: KAGVTQTPRYLIKTRGQQVTLSCSPISGHRSVSWYQQTPGQGLQFLFEYFSETQRNKGNFPGRFSGRQFSNSRSEMNVSTLELGDSALYLCASSEDRVVYEQYFGPGTRLTVT.

Notes on this clone: Distinct nucleotide sequences in the sample also encode this CDR3. The chain is built from TRBV20-1 and TRBJ2-7; unclear D gene. This CDR3 has 11 residues. Trimming took off 3 bases at V and 3 bases at J, with 6 bases between the two ends. In germline, CDR1 is DFQATT, CDR2 SNEGSKA (reference sequence). In DNA form, the CDR3 reads TGCAGTGCTAGCGACATCTACGAGCAGTACTTC. Protein: CSASDIYEQYF.

This clone was seen more than once but under ten times. This rearrangement joins TRBV14 to TRBJ2-6; D unclear. The CDR3 is made up of 16 amino acids. Germline CDR1 is SGHDN and CDR2 is FVKESK. The V and J ends lost 4 bases and 1 base respectively, with 11 bases between them. The CDR3 DNA reads as TGTGCCAGCAGCCTGGGTTGGCTGTCTGGGGCCAACGTCCTGACTTTC. It yields the protein CASSLGWLSGANVLTF.

The chain recombines TRBV2 with TRBJ2-1, with no clear D. Trimming left V 6 bases short and J 11 bases short, with 8 bases between. This CDR3 has 10 residues. Germline assignment: CDR1 SNHLY and CDR2 FYNNEI. The CDR3 protein is CASRSVKQFF. The CDR3 nucleotides read TGTGCCAGCAGATCGGTTAAGCAGTTCTTC.

The J gene is TRBJ2-5, the V gene TRBV5-1; D is ambiguous. The DNA end is a closer match to TRBJ2-7, so the J assignment may be wrong. Germline V gene sequence: CDR1 SGHRS, CDR2 YFSETQ. CDR3 length: 14 amino acids. The DNA of the CDR3 is TGCGCCAGCAGCTTGGGGAGTGTGACCTACGAGCAGTACTTC. Protein: CASSLGSVTYEQYF.

The chain uses TRBV6-5 and TRBJ1-5; 8 nucleotides match TRBD1. Germline CDR1 reads MNHEY; CDR2 reads SVGAGI. Unmatched junction bases numbered 4, after V lost 4 bases and J lost 8 bases. The CDR3 consists of 13 residues. The CDR3 protein is CASSFRGQEPQHF. The CDR3 nucleotides read TGTGCCAGCAGTTTTCGGGGACAGGAGCCCCAGCATTTT.

This clone was picked up one time. The chain is built from TRBV5-6 and TRBJ2-1; TRBD2 agrees at 7 bases. The V gene end was trimmed by 6 bases and the J gene end by 3 bases; junction bases not matched to a gene: 3. The CDR3 extends over 13 amino acids. Germline V gene sequence: CDR1 SGHDT, CDR2 YYEEEE. CDR3: CASNQRDYNEQFF. Written as DNA, the CDR3 is TGTGCCAGCAACCAGCGGGACTACAATGAGCAGTTCTTC.

This clone was picked up one time. V usage is TRBV6-6 and J usage is TRBJ1-2; the D is unclear. Germline CDR1 reads MNHNY; CDR2 reads SVGAGI (reference sequence). V lost 0 bases and J lost 8, with 10 bases in between. The CDR3 is made up of 13 amino acids. The CDR3 DNA sequence: TGTGCCAGCAGTTACTCAGAGGGATGGGGCTACACCTTC. It yields the protein CASSYSEGWGYTF.

V gene TRBV7-8 combines with J gene TRBJ1-3, with TRBD1 as a possible D gene (6 bases). This CDR3 has 19 residues. Germline V gives CDR1 SGHVS, CDR2 FQNEAQ. V was cut by 2 bases and J by 4 bases, with 24 bases left in between. The CDR3 DNA is TGTGCCAGCAGCTTACCGAATCCAAGACAGGCCCTCAAGGGAAACACCATATATTTT. Translated, it gives CASSLPNPRQALKGNTIYF.

The sample holds one count of this clone. The chain is built from TRBV5-1 and TRBJ2-1, with D uncertain. The CDR3 is made up of 13 amino acids. The germline V gene has CDR1 SGHRS and CDR2 YFSETQ. V was cut by 0 bases and J by 8 bases, with 9 bases left in between. CDR3 amino acids: CASSLEPLDEQFF. The CDR3 coding sequence is TGCGCCAGCAGCTTGGAACCTTTAGATGAGCAGTTCTTC. The full variable domain, with the rest looked up from reference TRBV5-1 and TRBJ2-1, is KAGVTQTPRYLIKTRGQQVTLSCSPISGHRSVSWYQQTPGQGLQFLFEYFSETQRNKGNFPGRFSGRQFSNSRSEMNVSTLELGDSALYLCASSLEPLDEQFFGPGTRLTVL.

V gene TRBV9 combines with J gene TRBJ2-5, with 11 positions matching TRBD2. With V trimmed by 4 bases and J by 0 bases, 11 bases remained unmatched. The CDR3 is 18 residues long. The germline V gene has CDR1 SGDLS and CDR2 YYNGEE. The chain's CDR3 is CASSPRALAGGHQETQYF. CDR3 coding DNA: TGTGCCAGCAGCCCCCGGGCGCTAGCGGGGGGCCACCAAGAGACCCAGTACTTC.

The chain links TRBV6-1 to TRBJ2-7, with 11 bases identical to TRBD2. Germline V gives CDR1 MNHNS, CDR2 SASEGT. This CDR3 has 15 amino acids. The V gene end was trimmed by 7 bases and the J gene end by 2 bases; junction bases not matched to a gene: 7. In nucleotides, the CDR3 is TGTGCCAGCACCGAACTAGCGGGGGCCCCCTACGAGCAGTACTTC. This codes for CASTELAGAPYEQYF.

J is TRBJ2-7 and V is TRBV11-1; 9 positions match TRBD1. The CDR3 has 13 residues. The trim removed 5 bases at V and 4 bases at J, leaving 3 bases unmatched. The V gene's germline CDR1 is SGHAT and CDR2 FQDESV (reference sequence). The CDR3, as DNA: TGTGCCAGCAGCCGGGACAGGGTTTACGAGCAGTACTTC. This sequence encodes CASSRDRVYEQYF.

The gene calls are TRBV19 and TRBJ2-2; D remains unclear. The CDR3 has 14 amino acids. The ends were cut back, 2 bases at V and 6 bases at J, with 10 bases in the middle. The germline V gene has CDR1 LNHDA and CDR2 SQIVND (reference sequence). The CDR3 is CASSITGSPGELFF. The DNA for the CDR3 is TGTGCCAGTAGTATAACTGGGTCCCCCGGGGAGCTGTTTTTT.

This clone was recorded once. J is TRBJ2-3 and V is TRBV25-1; 8 nucleotides line up with TRBD1. J lost 2 bases, V lost 3 bases, and 10 bases had no gene match. Germline V CDR1 and CDR2: MGHDK, SYGVNS. The CDR3 length is 17 residues. The CDR3 sequence is CASSDGTGISYTDTQYF. The CDR3, as DNA: TGTGCCAGCAGTGACGGGACAGGAATATCTTACACAGATACGCAGTATTTT.